The 20 T cell receptor beta chains reported below all come from one sample, sequenced in a study of cytomegalovirus exposure and HLA in healthy donors. A multiplex PCR was run with 60 Vbeta primers and 13 Jbeta primers. Clones were read by immunoSEQ multiplex PCR, and TCRdb kept only the in-frame ones, dropping some. The listing contains more than 40,000 clones. The material sequenced was PBMCs. These receptors all stem from a female donor in good health and CMV-seronegative.

The CDR3 loop reads CASSMGQGRAEAFF. CDR3 coding DNA: TGTGCCAGCAGCATGGGACAGGGGAGGGCTGAAGCTTTCTTT. This chain links TRBV5-4 with TRBJ1-1; 10 bases line up with TRBD1. CDR1 is SGHNT and CDR2 is YYREEE in the germline V gene (reference sequence). This CDR3 comprises 14 residues. V lost 4 bases, J lost 6 bases, and 6 bases stayed unmatched. Drawing the rest from reference TRBV5-4 and TRBJ1-1, the complete variable domain is ETGVTQSPTHLIKTRGQQVTLRCSSQSGHNTVSWYQQALGQGPQFIFQYYREEENGRGNFPPRFSGLQFPNYSSELNVNALELDDSALYLCASSMGQGRAEAFFGQGTRLTVV.

The genes are TRBV10-3 and TRBJ1-6, with TRBD1 matching 11 bases. Germline loops: CDR1 ENHRY, CDR2 SYGVKD. This CDR3 has 16 residues. V was clipped by 2 bases and J by 7 bases; unmatched bases: 4. CDR3: CAISETGQGGNSPLHF. As DNA, the CDR3 is TGTGCCATCAGTGAGACGGGACAGGGGGGCAATTCACCCCTCCACTTT.

The chain joins TRBV6-1 to TRBJ2-7; 9 bases fit TRBD1. V gave up 4 bases and J gave up 11 bases; unmatched junction bases: 15. Germline V lookup: CDR1 MNHNS, CDR2 SASEGT. The CDR3 loop spans 15 amino acids. CDR3 protein: CASSGYRGPAYKEYF. CDR3 nucleotides: TGTGCCAGCAGTGGCTACAGGGGGCCCGCGTACAAAGAGTACTTC.

CDR3 region: CASYQQGIPYEQYF. CDR3 DNA sequence: TGCGCCAGCTACCAACAGGGAATTCCCTACGAGCAGTACTTC. The chain is built from TRBV4-1 and TRBJ2-7, with D perhaps matching TRBD1 (6 bases). CDR1 is MGHRA and CDR2 is YSYEKL in the germline V gene. The CDR3 has 14 residues. V lost 8 bases to trimming and J lost 2 bases, with 16 bases between them.

The chain recombines TRBV9 with TRBJ2-2; D might be TRBD1 (6 bases). With 1 base removed from V and 2 bases from J, the gap between germline ends came to 9 bases. CDR3 length: 15 amino acids. The germline CDR1 and CDR2 sequences are SGDLS and YYNGEE. The CDR3 sequence is CASSVWGHNTGELFF. The CDR3 bases are TGTGCCAGCAGCGTATGGGGACACAACACCGGGGAGCTGTTTTTT.

The chain is built from TRBV14 and TRBJ1-5; 7 nucleotides line up with TRBD1. The CDR3 is 15 amino acids. Trimming removed 4 bases from V and 5 bases from J; junction bases left unmatched: 8. CDR1 and CDR2 from the germline V gene are SGHDN and FVKESK. The CDR3 nucleotides read TGTGCCAGCAGCCGGGTGCCACAGGGGTATCAGCCCCAGCATTTT. It is translated as CASSRVPQGYQPQHF.

The chain uses TRBV4-3 and TRBJ2-2, with 10 bases identical to TRBD2. Looked up from germline, CDR1 is LGHNA and CDR2 is YSLEER. V lost 5 bases to trimming and J lost 5 bases; unmatched junction nucleotides: 5. The CDR3 has 15 residues. The CDR3 bases are TGCGCCAGCAGCTTAGCGGGGGGAGGTACCGGGGAGCTGTTTTTT. It translates to CASSLAGGGTGELFF.

The genes are TRBV28 and TRBJ2-5; 7 nucleotides match TRBD1. The CDR3 covers 16 residues. Germline-derived CDR1 and CDR2 are MDHEN and SYDVKM. The V gene end was trimmed by 4 bases and the J gene end by 6 bases; junction bases not matched to a gene: 14. The CDR3 region is CASSSPRQGDRKTQYF. The DNA of the CDR3 is TGTGCCAGCAGTTCCCCGCGACAGGGCGACAGGAAGACCCAGTACTTC.

This sequence joins TRBV9 and TRBJ1-1; no definite D call. The CDR3 spans 15 residues. Trimming took off 3 bases at V and 4 bases at J, with 16 bases between the two ends. Germline CDR1 and CDR2: SGDLS and YYNGEE. This chain's CDR3 is CASSASGPSRTEAFF. CDR3 in DNA: TGTGCCAGCAGCGCCAGTGGTCCATCCCGCACTGAAGCTTTCTTT. Complete variable domain (other parts from reference TRBV9 and TRBJ1-1): DSGVTQTPKHLITATGQRVTLRCSPRSGDLSVYWYQQSLDQGLQFLIQYYNGEERAKGNILERFSAQQFPDLHSELNLSSLELGDSALYFCASSASGPSRTEAFFGQGTRLTVV.

J is TRBJ2-1 and V is TRBV5-1; a possible D gene is TRBD2 (6 bases). The V gene's germline CDR1 is SGHRS and CDR2 YFSETQ. This CDR3 is built from 12 residues. Trimming removed 5 bases from V and 6 bases from J, with 9 bases in between. DNA of the CDR3: TGCGCCAGCAGTTTTAGCGGCAATGAGCAGTTCTTC. Protein product: CASSFSGNEQFF.

The V gene is TRBV9, the J gene TRBJ2-4; 10 positions agree with TRBD2. V gave up 0 bases and J gave up 7 bases; unmatched junction bases: 7. There are 16 residues in the CDR3. Germline V gene sequence: CDR1 SGDLS, CDR2 YYNGEE. For the CDR3, the DNA is TGTGCCAGCAGCGTAGGCCCAGCGGGGGGGATTAACATTCAGTACTTC. As protein: CASSVGPAGGINIQYF.

The chain is built from TRBV18 and TRBJ1-5; D is uncertain. Germline CDR1 KGHSH, CDR2 LQKENI. The CDR3 consists of 14 residues. V was pared by 5 bases and J by 2 bases, with 10 bases between. The CDR3 sequence: CASSVGVGNQPQHF. CDR3 bases: TGTGCCAGCTCAGTCGGGGTGGGCAATCAGCCCCAGCATTTT. Together with reference TRBV18 and TRBJ1-5, the CDR3 gives the full variable domain: NAGVMQNPRHLVRRRGQEARLRCSPMKGHSHVYWYRQLPEEGLKFMVYLQKENIIDESGMPKERFSAEFPKEGPSILRIQQVVRGDSAAYFCASSVGVGNQPQHFGDGTRLSIL.

V usage is TRBV18 and J usage is TRBJ2-4, with TRBD1 matching 7 bases. V dropped 6 bases and J dropped 6; count of bases not matched to a gene: 11. The germline V gene encodes CDR1 KGHSH and CDR2 LQKENI. The CDR3 covers 15 residues. The CDR3: CASSAQQGPINIQYF. CDR3 nucleotide sequence: TGTGCCAGCTCGGCACAACAGGGGCCAATAAACATTCAGTACTTC.

This chain uses TRBV18 with TRBJ1-2; D is perhaps TRBD1 (5 bases). Germline V gene sequence: CDR1 KGHSH, CDR2 LQKENI. V was cut by 3 bases and J by 4 bases, with 21 bases left in between. This CDR3 spans 17 amino acids. The CDR3 loop is CASSPDGTGGIGYGYTF. The CDR3, as DNA: TGTGCCAGCTCACCCGACGGGACTGGGGGGATTGGCTATGGCTACACCTTC.

The chain combines TRBV6-5 with TRBJ2-2; D is ambiguous. This CDR3 contains 13 residues. V lost 8 bases and J lost 3, with 10 bases in between. Germline CDR1 is MNHEY and CDR2 is SVGAGI. CDR3 sequence reads: CASSREHTGELFF. In DNA form, the CDR3 reads TGTGCCAGCTCAAGAGAACACACCGGGGAGCTGTTTTTT.

V usage is TRBV19 and J usage is TRBJ1-5, with TRBD1 matching over 8 bases. The CDR3 sequence is 15 residues long. Losses at the gene ends were 7 bases for V and 3 bases for J; bases not matched to a gene: 8. Germline values: CDR1 LNHDA, CDR2 SQIVND (reference sequence). This CDR3 reads CASNPGTGNNQPQHF. The CDR3 nucleotides read TGTGCCAGTAACCCCGGGACAGGCAACAATCAGCCCCAGCATTTT.

J is TRBJ1-2 and V is TRBV27; D is possibly TRBD1 (5 bases). Trimming cost V 6 bases and J 0 bases, with 8 bases left between them. Germline V gene lookup returns CDR1 MNHEY and CDR2 SMNVEV (reference sequence). The CDR3 is 13 amino acids. CDR3 sequence reads: CASSPQANYGYTF. In nucleotides, the CDR3 is TGTGCCAGCAGCCCACAGGCTAACTATGGCTACACCTTC.

This chain connects TRBV5-6 to TRBJ2-7; the match to TRBD1 covers 7 bases. The CDR3 extends over 15 amino acids. CDR1 is SGHDT and CDR2 is YYEEEE in the germline V gene. The trim removed 2 bases at V and 2 bases at J, leaving 7 bases unmatched. The CDR3: CASSLLSGTAYEQYF. For the CDR3, the DNA is TGTGCCAGCAGCTTACTCTCCGGGACAGCCTACGAGCAGTACTTC.

This chain uses TRBV6-5 with TRBJ2-7, with D tentatively TRBD1 (6 bases). Germline V gives CDR1 MNHEY, CDR2 SVGAGI. The CDR3 consists of 15 residues. With 2 bases removed from V and 4 bases from J, the gap between germline ends came to 15 bases. Here the CDR3 DNA reads TGTGCCAGCAGTTACGTGGAAAGGGGGTCTTACGAGCAGTACTTC. This gives the protein CASSYVERGSYEQYF.

The rearrangement links TRBV23-1 to TRBJ1-2; a weak D match, TRBD1 (6 bases). TRBV23-1 is annotated as an ORF whose role is uncertain. CDR3 length: 15 amino acids. V was pared by 0 bases and J by 8 bases, with 16 bases between. The chain's CDR3 is CASSQSGAGARGYTF. CDR3 sequence (DNA): TGCGCCAGCAGTCAATCTGGGGCGGGGGCGAGGGGCTACACCTTC.